This T cell receptor (beta chain) was sequenced during a study of lymphopenia after photon versus proton radiotherapy. This table comes from immunoSEQ multiplex PCR, and its TCRdb copy is limited to in-frame clones, with some not included. The table lists around 160,000 clones, approximately 86% of them singletons. The V gene's germline CDR1 is SGHTA and CDR2 FQGNSA. The J segment lost 5 bases and the V segment lost 5 bases, leaving 12 bases of the junction unmatched. The CDR3 loop spans 16 amino acids. With respect to this clone: What it binds is unknown.

Study-wide points: Photon-treated patients lost naive T cells and TCR diversity; proton-treated stayed stable. After the lymphocyte nadir, photon-treated repertoires showed oligoclonal expansion, especially of CD8+ Temra cells. A bigger post-nadir fall in TCR diversity correlated inversely with survival time in deceased patients. Authors raise, but do not show, better survival with proton therapy.

The sequences come from peripheral blood, collected from a patient treated with photon-based radiotherapy. V is TRBV7-2 and J is TRBJ1-1; 9 bases align to TRBD1. The TCR sequence derives from a man in his fifties with gastric cancer. CDR3 coding DNA: TGTGCCAGCAGCCCCCGGGGGGGACAGGGTGGGACTGAAGCTTTCTTT. Its protein product is CASSPRGGQGGTEAFF.